One and the same sample provided the 24 T cell receptor beta chains below, sequenced in a study of regulatory T cells in long-lasting Graves disease. Time point: newly diagnosed GD, antithyroid drugs for less than 3 months. Preparation of the TCR library used RNA extracted from PBMCs. With iRepertoire HTBI primers and Arm-PCR of CDR3 regions, TCR beta libraries were built. TCRdb recomputed calls from the multiplex PCR reads with MiXCR, one row per CDR3 protein. Counted here are about 530,000 distinct CDR3 sequences, roughly 15% occurring once; the ten biggest clones make up 25%. The same data also contributed to another study, on T cells in Graves' hyperthyroidism and ophthalmopathy.

Sequencing used peripheral blood mononuclear cells (PBMCs), obtained at new diagnosis, from a patient treated with antithyroid drugs. Receptor source: a woman aged 40 to 65 with Graves disease.

This clonotype was detected ten times or more. The chain uses TRBV3-1 and TRBJ2-2; D not certain. V dropped 1 base and J dropped 7 bases, with 7 bases sitting between them. The CDR3 is made up of 13 amino acids. CDR1 LGHDT and CDR2 YNNKEL come from the germline V gene (reference sequence). The CDR3 DNA reads as TGTGCCAGCAGCCAAGGGGCCTTCGGGGAGCTGTTTTTT. Translation gives CASSQGAFGELFF.

Points on this clonotype: Germline is not matched at one junction end, which may reflect a read error. The chain carries TRBV30 and TRBJ1-4, with 9 bases identical to TRBD1. From germline, CDR1 is GTSNPN and CDR2 SVGIG (reference sequence). The CDR3 loop spans 15 amino acids. The DNA for the CDR3 is TGTGCCTGGAGTGCCATGGACAGGGGTGGCGAAAAACTGCTTTTT. Protein sequence: CAWSAMDRGGEKLLF. The complete variable domain, with remaining parts taken from reference TRBV30 and TRBJ1-4, reads SQTIHQWPATLVQPVGSPLSLECTVEGTSNPNLYWYRQAAGRGLQLLFYSVGIGQISSEVPQNLSASRPQDRQFILSSKKLLLSDSGFYLCAWSAMDRGGEKLLFGSGTQLSVL.

V gene TRBV7-9 combines with J gene TRBJ2-5; tentatively, D is TRBD2 (7 bases). CDR1 SEHNR and CDR2 FQNEAQ come from the germline V gene (reference sequence). Trimming cost V 3 bases and J 7 bases, with 15 bases left between them. This CDR3 spans 14 amino acids. Here the CDR3 DNA reads TGTGCCAGCAGCTTTGGTCGGGGGGCAGCGACCCAGTACTTC. Its translation is CASSFGRGAATQYF.

V usage is TRBV9 and J usage is TRBJ2-3; weak D call: TRBD2 (6 bases). The V end was cut by 0 bases, the J end by 4 bases, with 12 bases between. The V gene's germline CDR1 is SGDLS and CDR2 YYNGEE. The CDR3 is 15 residues long. CDR3 amino acids: CASSVGGGESDTQYF. CDR3 nucleotide sequence: TGTGCCAGCAGCGTAGGGGGAGGAGAATCAGATACGCAGTATTTT.

This chain's CDR3 is CATSDPGTGGWDTQYF. In DNA form, the CDR3 reads TGTGCCACCAGTGACCCCGGGACAGGGGGGTGGGATACGCAGTATTTT. J is TRBJ2-3 and V is TRBV24-1; the match to TRBD1 covers 11 bases. The CDR3 has 16 amino acids. Per germline, CDR1 KGHDR and CDR2 SFDVKD. Trimming removed 4 bases from V and 6 bases from J; junction bases left unmatched: 8.

The chain uses TRBV4-1 and TRBJ1-4, with 11 bases that match TRBD1. V lost 4 bases, J lost 8 bases, and 6 bases stayed unmatched. The CDR3 sequence is 15 residues long. Germline lookup yields CDR1 MGHRA and CDR2 YSYEKL. CDR3 coding DNA: TGCGCCAGCAGCCCCGGACAGGGGGCAGGAGAAAAACTGTTTTTT. The encoded protein is CASSPGQGAGEKLFF.

V gene TRBV7-9 combines with J gene TRBJ2-1; TRBD2 matches 8 bases. The CDR3 consists of 16 residues. Trimming at V came to 5 bases and at J to 2 bases, leaving 8 bases not matched to a gene. Germline lookup yields CDR1 SEHNR and CDR2 FQNEAQ (reference sequence). The CDR3 loop is CASSLNNGGAYNEQFF. DNA for the CDR3: TGTGCCAGCAGCCTTAACAACGGGGGGGCCTACAATGAGCAGTTCTTC.

This clonotype was seen more than once but under ten times. The chain employs TRBV6-1 and TRBJ2-3; weak D call: TRBD2 (5 bases). This CDR3 comprises 14 residues. Trimming took 3 bases from V and 1 from J, leaving 8 bases between them. Germline V lookup: CDR1 MNHNS, CDR2 SASEGT. The CDR3 DNA sequence: TGTGCCAGCAGTGATTGGGGAGGCACAGATACGCAGTATTTT. This encodes CASSDWGGTDTQYF.

This clonotype was picked up many times. The chain uses TRBV24-1 and TRBJ1-1, with 8 bases lining up with TRBD1. Germline trimming cut 4 bases from V and 9 bases from J; bases unmatched to any gene: 6. The CDR3 is 13 amino acids. Germline-derived CDR1 and CDR2 are KGHDR and SFDVKD. The CDR3 sequence is CATSDLTGDQAFF. The CDR3 DNA sequence: TGTGCCACCAGTGACCTGACAGGGGACCAAGCTTTCTTT.

This clonotype was seen many times. V usage is TRBV20-1 and J usage is TRBJ1-1; D gene uncertain. The CDR3 totals 12 residues. V was cut by 2 bases and J by 2 bases, with 6 bases left in between. CDR1 is DFQATT, CDR2 SNEGSKA, per germline (reference sequence). The CDR3 reads CSARRGNTEAFF. The CDR3 bases are TGCAGTGCTAGACGCGGTAACACTGAAGCTTTCTTT.

This clonotype was counted at least ten times. The V gene is TRBV7-8, the J gene TRBJ1-1; D gene unclear. Germline V gene data show CDR1 as SGHVS and CDR2 as FQNEAQ. This CDR3 has 16 amino acids. V lost 0 bases to trimming and J lost 1 base, with 12 bases between them. The CDR3 sequence is CASSLALRGSNTEAFF. CDR3 sequence (DNA): TGTGCCAGCAGCTTAGCGCTTCGGGGATCGAACACTGAAGCTTTCTTT.

This clonotype was seen many times. The V call is TRBV7-9, the J call TRBJ2-1, with TRBD1 identical over 7 bases. With V trimmed by 3 bases and J by 2 bases, 7 bases remained unmatched. The germline V gene has CDR1 SEHNR and CDR2 FQNEAQ (reference sequence). This CDR3 spans 16 amino acids. This CDR3 is CASSFDATGTYNEQFF. CDR3 nucleotide sequence: TGTGCCAGCAGCTTTGATGCGACAGGGACCTACAATGAGCAGTTCTTC.

In this sample, this clonotype turned up many times. The rearrangement uses TRBV4-1 and TRBJ2-7; 7 positions match TRBD1. V dropped 3 bases and J dropped 6; count of bases not matched to a gene: 8. The CDR3 runs to 14 residues. Germline V CDR1 and CDR2: MGHRA, YSYEKL. CDR3 sequence: CASSQITGVGEQYF. In nucleotides, the CDR3 is TGCGCCAGCAGCCAGATAACAGGGGTGGGCGAGCAGTACTTC.

The sample holds many counts of this clonotype. Without the conserved terminal phenylalanine or tryptophan, this CDR3 likely stems from a read error. No DNA is shown, since the ends of the CDR3 on it are uncertain; the CDR3 is the one TCRdb lists. The CDR3 here is CASSSGPSRVL. The chain recombines TRBV6-5 with TRBJ1-1. The CDR3 extends over 11 residues, inclusive of both ends. Germline lookup yields CDR1 MNHEY and CDR2 SVGAGI.

This clonotype showed up many times. The chain has TRBV6-1 and TRBJ1-1, with unresolved D. V shed 8 bases and J shed 0 bases, with 13 bases lying between them. The CDR3 consists of 14 residues. Germline lookup yields CDR1 MNHNS and CDR2 SASEGT. Here the CDR3 reads CASATQPMNTEAFF. For the CDR3, the DNA is TGTGCCAGCGCCACACAGCCTATGAACACTGAAGCTTTCTTT.

This chain joins TRBV20-1 and TRBJ2-1, with TRBD2 identical over 10 bases. This CDR3 contains 16 residues. Unmatched junction bases numbered 10, after V lost 2 bases and J lost 6 bases. Germline V gene lookup returns CDR1 DFQATT and CDR2 SNEGSKA (reference sequence). The CDR3 DNA follows: TGCAGTGCTAGAAGTCTTAGCGGGGGGAACAGCAATGAGCAGTTCTTC. Protein product: CSARSLSGGNSNEQFF.

A single count supports this clonotype. The rearrangement links TRBV28 to TRBJ2-7; 12 nucleotides match TRBD2. This CDR3 spans 15 amino acids. Germline V gene sequence: CDR1 MDHEN, CDR2 SYDVKM. J lost 7 bases, V lost 5 bases, and 9 bases had no gene match. For the CDR3, the DNA is TGTGCCAGCAGTCCTTGGACTAGCGGGGCCACGGAGCAGTACTTC. Translating it yields CASSPWTSGATEQYF.

This chain connects TRBV20-1 to TRBJ2-1, with D maybe TRBD2 (6 bases). The CDR3 loop spans 15 amino acids. The germline gives CDR1 DFQATT, CDR2 SNEGSKA (reference sequence). V lost 2 bases and J 6 bases, leaving 17 bases between the germline ends. The CDR3 nucleotides read TGCAGTGCTAGACAACCGGGACTCTGGCTCAATGAGCAGTTCTTC. Amino acids: CSARQPGLWLNEQFF.

The chain couples TRBV29-1 to TRBJ1-5; D unresolved. The CDR3 is 13 amino acids. The V gene's germline CDR1 is SQVTM and CDR2 ANQGSEA. Trimming left V 4 bases short and J 0 bases short, with 7 bases between. The CDR3 nucleotides read TGCAGCGTTGGTGCTAGTAGCAATCAGCCCCAGCATTTT. The encoded protein is CSVGASSNQPQHF.

The chain uses TRBV7-2 and TRBJ2-5; D possibly corresponds to TRBD2 (6 bases). Germline V lookup: CDR1 SGHTA, CDR2 FQGNSA. Between the trimmed V and J ends, which lost 8 bases and 4 bases, there was a span of 14 bases. The CDR3 runs 13 residues. The CDR3 spells CASPGGAPETQYF. The CDR3 DNA sequence: TGTGCCAGCCCCGGGGGAGCCCCAGAGACCCAGTACTTC.

The rearrangement joins TRBV19 to TRBJ2-7; 8 nucleotides line up with TRBD2. This CDR3 is 13 amino acids long. V lost 0 bases to trimming and J lost 12 bases; unmatched junction nucleotides: 7. Germline values: CDR1 LNHDA, CDR2 SQIVND (reference sequence). For the CDR3, the DNA is TGTGCCAGTAGTATAGACGGGAGGGGGAGTCCGTACTTC. Translating it yields CASSIDGRGSPYF.

This clonotype was counted between two and nine times. The chain combines TRBV3-1 with TRBJ1-5; D gene uncertain. The CDR3 loop spans 13 amino acids. V shed 5 bases and J shed 6 bases, with 11 bases lying between them. Germline-derived CDR1 and CDR2 are LGHDT and YNNKEL (reference sequence). CDR3 residues: CASSGRSLQPQHF. The CDR3 coding sequence is TGTGCCAGCAGCGGCAGAAGCCTTCAGCCCCAGCATTTT.

The CDR3 DNA reads as TGTGCTAGTGGTTTGGTATCCCTAGCGAAGGTCCAAGAGACCCAGTACTTC. Translating it yields CASGLVSLAKVQETQYF. This chain uses TRBV12-5 with TRBJ2-1; a weak D match, TRBD2 (6 bases). The DNA matches TRBJ2-5 better at its end, which makes the J call doubtful. This CDR3 has 17 residues. Germline assignment: CDR1 LGHNT and CDR2 FRNRAP.

Details on this clonotype: Since a much larger clone is just one base distant, this may be a read error. This sequence joins TRBV6-9 and TRBJ1-1; D perhaps matches TRBD1 (6 bases). This CDR3 has 15 residues. The germline CDR1 and CDR2 sequences are MNHGY and SVAAGI. The CDR3 loop reads CVSSYGGQGNTEAFF. CDR3 nucleotide sequence: TGTGTCAGCAGTTACGGGGGGCAGGGGAACACTGAAGCTTTCTTT.